A selection of T cell receptor beta chains follows, all from one sample in a study of cytomegalovirus exposure and HLA in healthy donors. TCRdb keeps only in-frame clones here, not all; method: immunoSEQ multiplex PCR. The table records approximately 60,000 clones, roughly 94% of them present only once. Sequenced material: PBMCs. Receptors were obtained from a woman younger than 30 in good health and CMV-seronegative. CDR3s include the opening cysteine and the closing phenylalanine or tryptophan. D genes are given only for firm matches. Clone size appears in some rows only: once, few, many, or a class for an expanded clone.

D gene: TRBD2
V gene: TRBV19
clone size: .
CDR3 length: 15
J gene: TRBJ2-2
CDR3 protein: CASTRSGGGSGELFF
CDR3 DNA: TGTGCCAGTACTCGCAGTGGGGGGGGTTCCGGGGAGCTGTTTTTT

D gene: .
V gene: TRBV5-1
clone size: .
CDR3 length: 13
J gene: TRBJ1-2
CDR3 protein: CASSRGPGEGYTF
CDR3 DNA: TGCGCCAGCAGCAGGGGCCCTGGTGAGGGCTACACCTTC

D gene: .
V gene: TRBV11-2
clone size: .
CDR3 length: 11
J gene: TRBJ2-3
CDR3 protein: CAILGVDTQYF
CDR3 DNA: TGTGCCATCCTAGGGGTAGATACGCAGTATTTT

D gene: .
V gene: TRBV7-7
clone size: .
CDR3 length: 16
J gene: TRBJ1-1
CDR3 protein: CASTRNWSKRGTEAFF
CDR3 DNA: TGTGCTAGCACCCGAAACTGGTCCAAAAGGGGCACTGAAGCTTTCTTT

D gene: .
V gene: TRBV5-5
clone size: .
CDR3 length: 14
J gene: TRBJ2-1
CDR3 protein: CASSSSLGHNEQFF
CDR3 DNA: TGTGCCAGCAGCTCCAGCTTGGGGCACAATGAGCAGTTCTTC

D gene: .
V gene: TRBV5-1
clone size: once
CDR3 length: 14
J gene: TRBJ2-3
CDR3 protein: CASGQSSYTDTQYF
CDR3 DNA: TGCGCCAGCGGCCAGTCCTCTTACACAGATACGCAGTATTTT

D gene: .
V gene: TRBV16
clone size: .
CDR3 length: 16
J gene: TRBJ2-1
CDR3 protein: CASSPLEIVFADEQFF
CDR3 DNA: TGTGCCAGCAGCCCACTAGAGATAGTTTTCGCCGATGAGCAGTTCTTC

D gene: TRBD1
V gene: TRBV5-6
clone size: .
CDR3 length: 14
J gene: TRBJ2-7
CDR3 protein: CASSLRGHSYEQYF
CDR3 DNA: TGTGCCAGCAGCTTAAGGGGGCACTCCTACGAGCAGTACTTC

D gene: TRBD1
V gene: TRBV5-5
clone size: .
CDR3 length: 14
J gene: TRBJ1-4
CDR3 protein: CASSLTGVIEKLFF
CDR3 DNA: TGTGCCAGCAGCTTGACAGGGGTAATCGAAAAACTGTTTTTT

D gene: .
V gene: TRBV29-1
clone size: few
CDR3 length: 14
J gene: TRBJ2-1
CDR3 protein: CSVDGERRYNEQFF
CDR3 DNA: TGCAGCGTTGACGGCGAGCGGAGGTACAATGAGCAGTTCTTC

D gene: TRBD1
V gene: TRBV5-6
clone size: .
CDR3 length: 15
J gene: TRBJ1-2
CDR3 protein: CASSFHRDSRYGYTF
CDR3 DNA: TGTGCCAGCAGCTTCCACAGGGACAGCCGCTATGGCTACACCTTC

D gene: .
V gene: TRBV28
clone size: .
CDR3 length: 16
J gene: TRBJ1-5
CDR3 protein: CASSLAGTGPNQPQHF
CDR3 DNA: TGTGCCAGCAGTCTAGCCGGCACAGGGCCGAATCAGCCCCAGCATTTT

D gene: .
V gene: TRBV11-3
clone size: once
CDR3 length: 12
J gene: TRBJ2-3
CDR3 protein: CASSLGAHTQYF
CDR3 DNA: TGTGCCAGCAGCTTAGGGGCACATACGCAGTATTTT

D gene: .
V gene: TRBV6-5
clone size: .
CDR3 length: 12
J gene: TRBJ2-7
CDR3 protein: CASSYSGHEQYF
CDR3 DNA: TGTGCCAGCAGTTACTCGGGCCACGAGCAGTACTTC

D gene: .
V gene: TRBV19
clone size: .
CDR3 length: 15
J gene: TRBJ2-1
CDR3 protein: CASSSDRSSYNEQFF
CDR3 DNA: TGTGCCAGTAGTTCCGATCGTAGCTCCTACAATGAGCAGTTCTTC

D gene: .
V gene: TRBV11-3
clone size: .
CDR3 length: 13
J gene: TRBJ2-1
CDR3 protein: CASSPGHTNEQFF
CDR3 DNA: TGTGCCAGCAGCCCAGGACACACCAATGAGCAGTTCTTC

D gene: .
V gene: TRBV27
clone size: .
CDR3 length: 13
J gene: TRBJ2-7
CDR3 protein: CASSSGATYEQYF
CDR3 DNA: TGTGCCAGCAGTTCAGGGGCTACCTACGAGCAGTACTTC

D gene: .
V gene: TRBV7-3
clone size: .
CDR3 length: 13
J gene: TRBJ2-6
CDR3 protein: CASRGPGANVLTF
CDR3 DNA: TGTGCCAGCAGGGGGCCCGGGGCCAACGTCCTGACTTTC

D gene: .
V gene: TRBV15
clone size: .
CDR3 length: 15
J gene: TRBJ2-5
CDR3 protein: CATSSSLFRGETQYF
CDR3 DNA: TGTGCCACCAGCAGTTCACTCTTCAGGGGAGAGACCCAGTACTTC

D gene: .
V gene: TRBV29-1
clone size: .
CDR3 length: 12
J gene: TRBJ2-3
CDR3 protein: CSVGPSTDTQYF
CDR3 DNA: TGCAGCGTTGGGCCTAGCACAGATACGCAGTATTTT

D gene: TRBD1
V gene: TRBV23-1
clone size: .
CDR3 length: 20
J gene: TRBJ1-5
CDR3 protein: CASSQWTRDRVRYSNQPQHF
CDR3 DNA: TGCGCCAGCAGTCAATGGACGAGGGACAGGGTGAGATATAGCAATCAGCCCCAGCATTTT

D gene: .
V gene: TRBV11-3
clone size: once
CDR3 length: 16
J gene: TRBJ2-3
CDR3 protein: CASSPRVGGDTDTQYF
CDR3 DNA: TGTGCCAGCAGCCCCCGGGTCGGAGGGGATACAGATACGCAGTATTTT

D gene: .
V gene: TRBV6-1
clone size: .
CDR3 length: 13
J gene: TRBJ2-7
CDR3 protein: CASSAGGKDEQYF
CDR3 DNA: TGTGCCAGCAGTGCCGGAGGAAAGGACGAGCAGTACTTC

D gene: TRBD2
V gene: TRBV19
clone size: .
CDR3 length: 14
J gene: TRBJ2-1
CDR3 protein: CASSRAGGRNEQFF
CDR3 DNA: TGTGCCAGTAGTAGGGCGGGGGGTAGGAATGAGCAGTTCTTC

D gene: .
V gene: TRBV18
clone size: few
CDR3 length: 13
J gene: TRBJ1-2
CDR3 protein: CASSQSDSRGYTF
CDR3 DNA: TGTGCCAGCTCACAATCGGACAGTCGAGGCTACACCTTC

D gene: TRBD1
V gene: TRBV11-3
clone size: .
CDR3 length: 15
J gene: TRBJ2-3
CDR3 protein: CASSPDRGVTDTQYF
CDR3 DNA: TGTGCCAGCAGCCCCGACAGGGGGGTAACAGATACGCAGTATTTT

D gene: .
V gene: TRBV5-1
clone size: .
CDR3 length: 12
J gene: TRBJ2-1
CDR3 protein: CASRSVRDEQFF
CDR3 DNA: TGCGCCAGCAGAAGCGTCCGGGATGAGCAGTTCTTC

D gene: .
V gene: TRBV6-5
clone size: .
CDR3 length: 14
J gene: TRBJ1-4
CDR3 protein: CASRRTEHNEKLFF
CDR3 DNA: TGTGCCAGCCGAAGGACAGAACATAATGAAAAACTGTTTTTT

D gene: TRBD1
V gene: TRBV9
clone size: .
CDR3 length: 19
J gene: TRBJ1-3
CDR3 protein: CASSVAGTGRLNSGNTIYF
CDR3 DNA: TGTGCCAGCAGCGTAGCTGGGACAGGGCGGTTAAATTCTGGAAACACCATATATTTT

D gene: .
V gene: TRBV6-5
clone size: .
CDR3 length: 13
J gene: TRBJ1-2
CDR3 protein: CASSPPGSYGYTF
CDR3 DNA: TGTGCCAGCAGTCCCCCCGGTAGTTATGGCTACACCTTC

D gene: TRBD1
V gene: TRBV5-4
clone size: .
CDR3 length: 14
J gene: TRBJ1-2
CDR3 protein: CASSFGQEVGGYTF
CDR3 DNA: TGTGCCAGCAGCTTTGGACAGGAGGTGGGGGGCTACACCTTC

D gene: .
V gene: TRBV7-3
clone size: .
CDR3 length: 20
J gene: TRBJ2-3
CDR3 protein: CASSLRRAGFNSSITDTQYF
CDR3 DNA: TGTGCCAGCAGCTTAAGGAGGGCCGGGTTCAACAGTTCTATCACAGATACGCAGTATTTT

D gene: .
V gene: TRBV6-5
clone size: once
CDR3 length: 14
J gene: TRBJ2-7
CDR3 protein: CASSDKGLGYEQYF
CDR3 DNA: TGTGCCAGCAGTGACAAGGGGTTGGGGTACGAGCAGTACTTC